The 23 T cell receptor beta chains below were found in one sample sequenced in a study of blood T cell repertoires in COVID-19 (dated by TCRdb to between 2020 and 2021). Receptor libraries were prepared by the immunoSEQ multiplex PCR assay. TCRdb stores this immuneACCESS table with in-frame sequences only. Part of the clones is absent; in the studies checked, under half of the shortfall reflects unresolved V genes, and no reason is known for the rest. Counted in this sample were around 230,000 clones; more than 70% of them appeared once. The ten largest clones capture 2% to 3% of the sample. Sequencing input: PBMCs or T cells enriched from blood (not recorded which). The source of these receptors is a woman between 40 and 50 years old with acute COVID-19.

The chain combines TRBV5-4 with TRBJ2-5; 12 nucleotides match TRBD1. The germline gives CDR1 SGHNT, CDR2 YYREEE (reference sequence). The J segment lost 6 bases and the V segment lost 4 bases, leaving 4 bases of the junction unmatched. This CDR3 has 14 residues. The CDR3 bases are TGTGCCAGCAGCGTGGGACAGGGGGCTAAGACCCAGTACTTC. As protein: CASSVGQGAKTQYF.

The chain carries TRBV7-9 and TRBJ1-1; 7 nucleotides align to TRBD1. The J segment lost 2 bases and the V segment lost 5 bases, leaving 8 bases of the junction unmatched. This CDR3 contains 15 residues. The germline V gene encodes CDR1 SEHNR and CDR2 FQNEAQ (reference sequence). CDR3 sequence (DNA): TGTGCCAGCAGCGCTAGACAGGGCCCCAACACTGAAGCTTTCTTT. Its translation: CASSARQGPNTEAFF.

The chain recombines TRBV5-4 with TRBJ1-1; perhaps TRBD1 as D (5 bases). The CDR3 runs 12 residues. The ends were cut back, 8 bases at V and 4 bases at J, with 12 bases in the middle. Per the germline V gene, CDR1 is SGHNT and CDR2 is YYREEE (reference sequence). CDR3 amino acids: CASRGGSTEAFF. For the CDR3, the DNA is TGTGCCAGTCGTGGGGGGAGCACTGAAGCTTTCTTT. Based on the CDR3 plus reference TRBV5-4 and TRBJ1-1, the full variable domain is ETGVTQSPTHLIKTRGQQVTLRCSSQSGHNTVSWYQQALGQGPQFIFQYYREEENGRGNFPPRFSGLQFPNYSSELNVNALELDDSALYLCASRGGSTEAFFGQGTRLTVV.

V is TRBV6-5 and J is TRBJ1-5; 7 positions match TRBD1. Germline V lookup: CDR1 MNHEY, CDR2 SVGAGI. The CDR3 spans 15 residues. The junction had 10 bases not matched to a gene; V was cut back by 4 bases and J by 7 bases. Here the CDR3 reads CASSSRQGRDQPQHF. The CDR3 DNA reads TGTGCCAGCAGTTCCCGACAGGGCAGGGACCAGCCCCAGCATTTT.

The rearrangement uses TRBV5-1 and TRBJ2-1; no reliable D call. Germline CDR1 reads SGHRS; CDR2 reads YFSETQ. V was shortened by 0 bases and J by 5 bases, with 12 bases between the two germline ends. The length of the CDR3 is 15 residues. This CDR3 is CASSLAGLLNNEQFF. The CDR3 nucleotides are TGCGCCAGCAGCTTGGCCGGTTTACTAAACAATGAGCAGTTCTTC.

The chain combines TRBV6-5 with TRBJ1-2, with TRBD1 matching over 10 bases. CDR1 is MNHEY and CDR2 is SVGAGI in the germline V gene. V trimming: 6 bases; J trimming: 4 bases; junction bases outside the gene matches: 8. The CDR3 length is 15 residues. Written as DNA, the CDR3 is TGTGCCAGCAGGCTCTCGGGACAGGGGTCCTATGGCTACACCTTC. Translation gives CASRLSGQGSYGYTF.

The chain uses TRBV7-2 and TRBJ2-5, with D uncertain. The germline V and J ends were trimmed by 5 bases and 1 base, with 11 bases remaining between them. Germline V gene lookup returns CDR1 SGHTA and CDR2 FQGNSA. This CDR3 spans 14 amino acids. CDR3 nucleotide sequence: TGTGCCAGCAGCCTACATAGAGGCCAAGAGACCCAGTACTTC. Protein: CASSLHRGQETQYF.

V is TRBV27 and J is TRBJ2-6, with D possibly being TRBD2 (6 bases). Germline assignment: CDR1 MNHEY and CDR2 SMNVEV (reference sequence). Trimming removed 6 bases from V and 0 bases from J, with 12 bases in between. The CDR3 has 16 residues. The CDR3 loop is CASSAGRPSGANVLTF. CDR3 in DNA: TGTGCCAGCAGCGCGGGACGCCCCTCTGGGGCCAACGTCCTGACTTTC.

V gene TRBV10-2 combines with J gene TRBJ1-6; 7 bases match TRBD1. V gave up 8 bases and J gave up 10 bases; unmatched junction bases: 14. The CDR3 has 15 residues. Germline CDR1 is WSHSY and CDR2 is SAAADI. CDR3 protein: CASLALTGVKSPLHF. In DNA, the CDR3 is TGCGCCAGCTTGGCCCTAACAGGGGTGAAGTCACCCCTCCACTTT.

The V and J genes are TRBV5-6 and TRBJ2-3; no firm D call. The V end lost 0 bases, the J end lost 2 bases, and 7 bases lay between the germline ends. The CDR3 runs to 14 residues. Looked up from germline, CDR1 is SGHDT and CDR2 is YYEEEE. The CDR3 sequence: CASSLAGSTDTQYF. The DNA of the CDR3 is TGTGCCAGCAGCTTGGCCGGGTCCACAGATACGCAGTATTTT.

The chain links TRBV27 to TRBJ2-1, with D perhaps matching TRBD1 (5 bases). CDR1 is MNHEY, CDR2 SMNVEV, per germline (reference sequence). V was clipped by 3 bases and J by 4 bases, with 25 bases between them. This CDR3 region has 19 residues. The CDR3 is CASSFLPGSGRRIYNEQFF. CDR3 nucleotides: TGTGCCAGCAGTTTCCTGCCCGGCTCAGGGCGCCGGATTTACAATGAGCAGTTCTTC.

This chain joins TRBV7-2 and TRBJ1-5; D might be TRBD1 (5 bases). The CDR3 extends over 13 amino acids. Trimming shortened V by 3 bases and J by 8 bases, and 11 bases separated the two germline ends. Germline CDR1 reads SGHTA; CDR2 reads FQGNSA. This chain's CDR3 is CASSFLRGEPQHF. The CDR3 nucleotides read TGTGCCAGCAGCTTCCTTCGGGGGGAGCCCCAGCATTTT.

The chain links TRBV12-3 or TRBV12-4 to TRBJ1-5; perhaps TRBD1 as D (5 bases). V gave up 3 bases and J gave up 3 bases, with 6 bases separating them. The CDR3 covers 13 residues. The CDR3 region is CASSLTVNQPQHF. CDR3 bases: TGTGCCAGCAGTTTGACAGTCAATCAGCCCCAGCATTTT.

This clone was seen a single time. V gene TRBV7-2 combines with J gene TRBJ2-5; 8 bases agree with TRBD2. Germline V gene lookup returns CDR1 SGHTA and CDR2 FQGNSA. The CDR3 length is 15 residues. The junction had 5 bases not matched to a gene; V was cut back by 1 base and J by 4 bases. The CDR3 DNA follows: TGTGCCAGCAGCTTAGGTCCGGGGGGGCCAGAGACCCAGTACTTC. It translates to CASSLGPGGPETQYF.

The count of this clone is one. The chain links TRBV5-1 to TRBJ1-6; tentative D call: TRBD1 (5 bases). V lost 0 bases to trimming and J lost 9 bases, with 10 bases between them. The CDR3 is 14 amino acids. The germline gives CDR1 SGHRS, CDR2 YFSETQ. The CDR3 DNA reads as TGCGCCAGCAGCTTGGGCGACAGTCGTTCACCCCTCCACTTT. It codes for CASSLGDSRSPLHF.

Of note for this clone: The identical CDR3 is also encoded by other nucleotide sequences in the sample. This chain connects TRBV4-1 to TRBJ2-1; 7 bases are a match to TRBD1. J was trimmed by 8 bases and V by 1 base; bases with no gene match: 2. There are 13 residues in the CDR3. The germline CDR1 and CDR2 sequences are MGHRA and YSYEKL. The CDR3 is CASSQGGGDEQFF. CDR3 sequence (DNA): TGCGCCAGCAGCCAAGGAGGGGGCGATGAGCAGTTCTTC.

V and J are TRBV2 and TRBJ1-2, with 8 positions matching TRBD1. Germline CDR1 is SNHLY and CDR2 is FYNNEI. V lost 4 bases to trimming and J lost 4 bases; unmatched junction nucleotides: 8. This CDR3 is 15 amino acids long. Here the CDR3 reads CASSGKSGGGYGYTF. CDR3 in DNA: TGTGCCAGCAGTGGCAAATCAGGGGGCGGCTATGGCTACACCTTC.

The rearrangement joins TRBV24-1 to TRBJ2-7; D is possibly TRBD1 (6 bases). V shed 4 bases and J shed 5 bases, with 17 bases lying between them. Germline CDR1 KGHDR, CDR2 SFDVKD. CDR3 size: 15 residues. The DNA for the CDR3 is TGTGCCACCAGTGACCGGGACACTTGTTTCCACGAGCAGTACGTC. Translated, it gives CATSDRDTCFHEQYV.

This rearrangement joins TRBV7-2 to TRBJ2-7, with 7 bases that match TRBD1. The germline V gene has CDR1 SGHTA and CDR2 FQGNSA. V shed 6 bases, J shed 0 bases, and the junction held 5 bases outside the gene matches. This CDR3 comprises 14 residues. The CDR3 loop reads CASSLQGFSYEQYF. The CDR3, as DNA: TGTGCCAGCAGTTTACAGGGGTTCTCCTACGAGCAGTACTTC.

The chain combines TRBV14 with TRBJ1-1, with TRBD1 matching over 8 bases. CDR1 is SGHDN, CDR2 FVKESK, per germline. The CDR3 has 13 amino acids. The V segment lost 8 bases and the J segment 3 bases; nucleotides outside the gene matches: 5. The CDR3 reads CASGQGLDTEAFF. CDR3 sequence (DNA): TGTGCCAGCGGACAGGGATTGGACACTGAAGCTTTCTTT.

The chain joins TRBV5-1 to TRBJ1-5, with 7 bases lining up with TRBD1. The CDR3 length is 16 residues. The ends lost 4 bases at V and 0 bases at J; junction bases unmatched: 7. The V gene's germline CDR1 is SGHRS and CDR2 YFSETQ. The CDR3 region has the DNA TGCGCCAGCAGCCCAGGGGGGACAAATAGCAATCAGCCCCAGCATTTT. Its protein product is CASSPGGTNSNQPQHF.

The chain couples TRBV11-2 to TRBJ1-2; 12 nucleotides agree with TRBD1. J was trimmed by 8 bases and V by 0 bases; bases with no gene match: 7. This CDR3 comprises 16 residues. Germline V gene data show CDR1 as SGHAT and CDR2 as FQNNGV. The CDR3 coding sequence is TGTGCCAGCAGCTTAGATCCCGGGACAGGGGGCTGGGGCTACACCTTC. Translating gives CASSLDPGTGGWGYTF.

V usage is TRBV5-6 and J usage is TRBJ2-1; 9 nucleotides align to TRBD2. Germline V gene lookup returns CDR1 SGHDT and CDR2 YYEEEE. J lost 3 bases, V lost 1 base, and 5 bases had no gene match. There are 16 residues in the CDR3. CDR3 nucleotides: TGTGCCAGCAGCTTGATCGGGCGGGAGGGCTACAATGAGCAGTTCTTC. It translates to CASSLIGREGYNEQFF.